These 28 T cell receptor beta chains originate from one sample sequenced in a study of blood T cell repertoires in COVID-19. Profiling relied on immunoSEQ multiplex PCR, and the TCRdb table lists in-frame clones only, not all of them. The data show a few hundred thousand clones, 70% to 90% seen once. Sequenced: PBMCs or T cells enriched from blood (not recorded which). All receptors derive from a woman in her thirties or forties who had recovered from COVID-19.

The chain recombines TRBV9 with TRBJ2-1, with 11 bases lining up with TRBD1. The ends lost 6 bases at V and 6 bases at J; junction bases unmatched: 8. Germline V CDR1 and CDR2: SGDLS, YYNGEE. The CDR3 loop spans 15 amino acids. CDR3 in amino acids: CASTFGQGATNEQFF. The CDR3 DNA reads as TGTGCCAGCACCTTCGGACAGGGGGCGACCAATGAGCAGTTCTTC.

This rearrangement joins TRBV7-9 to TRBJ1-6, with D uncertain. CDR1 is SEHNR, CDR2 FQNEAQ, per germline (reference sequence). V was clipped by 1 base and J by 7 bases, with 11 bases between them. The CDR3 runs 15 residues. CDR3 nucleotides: TGTGCCAGCAGCTTAGGAGAGTTAGTAAATTCACCCCTCCACTTT. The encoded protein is CASSLGELVNSPLHF.

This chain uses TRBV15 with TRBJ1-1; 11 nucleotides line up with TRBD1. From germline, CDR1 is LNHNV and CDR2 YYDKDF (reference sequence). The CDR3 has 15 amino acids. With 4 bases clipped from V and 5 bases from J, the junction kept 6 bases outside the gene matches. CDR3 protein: CATSIDRDRGTEAFF. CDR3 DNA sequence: TGTGCCACCAGCATCGACCGGGACAGGGGGACTGAAGCTTTCTTT. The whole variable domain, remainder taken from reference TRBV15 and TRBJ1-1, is DAMVIQNPRYQVTQFGKPVTLSCSQTLNHNVMYWYQQKSSQAPKLLFHYYDKDFNNEADTPDNFQSRRPNTSFCFLDIRSPGLGDTAMYLCATSIDRDRGTEAFFGQGTRLTVV.

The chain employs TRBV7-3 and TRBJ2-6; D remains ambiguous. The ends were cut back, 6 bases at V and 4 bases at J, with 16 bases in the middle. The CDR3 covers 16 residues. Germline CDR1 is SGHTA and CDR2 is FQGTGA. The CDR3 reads CASSRSSVSGANVLTF. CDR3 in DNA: TGTGCCAGCAGTCGTTCTTCCGTATCCGGGGCCAACGTCCTGACTTTC.

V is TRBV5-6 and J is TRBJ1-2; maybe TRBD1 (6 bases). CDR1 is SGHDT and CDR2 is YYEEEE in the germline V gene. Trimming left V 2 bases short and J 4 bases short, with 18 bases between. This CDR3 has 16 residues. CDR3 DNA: TGTGCCAGCAGCTTCACAGCCCGCAGGGGTGCCTATGGCTACACCTTC. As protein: CASSFTARRGAYGYTF.

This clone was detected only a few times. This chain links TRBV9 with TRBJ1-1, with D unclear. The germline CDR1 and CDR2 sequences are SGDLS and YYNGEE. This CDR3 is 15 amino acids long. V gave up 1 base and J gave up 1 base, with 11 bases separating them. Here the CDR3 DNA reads TGTGCCAGCAGCGTATCGGCGGACTCGAACACTGAAGCTTTCTTT. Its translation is CASSVSADSNTEAFF. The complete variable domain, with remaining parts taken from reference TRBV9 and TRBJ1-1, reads DSGVTQTPKHLITATGQRVTLRCSPRSGDLSVYWYQQSLDQGLQFLIQYYNGEERAKGNILERFSAQQFPDLHSELNLSSLELGDSALYFCASSVSADSNTEAFFGQGTRLTVV.

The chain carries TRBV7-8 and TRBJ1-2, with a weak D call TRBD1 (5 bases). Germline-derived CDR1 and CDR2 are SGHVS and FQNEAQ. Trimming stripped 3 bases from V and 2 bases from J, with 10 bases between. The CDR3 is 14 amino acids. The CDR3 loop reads CASSFDGGNYGYTF. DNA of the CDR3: TGTGCCAGCAGCTTCGACGGGGGGAACTATGGCTACACCTTC.

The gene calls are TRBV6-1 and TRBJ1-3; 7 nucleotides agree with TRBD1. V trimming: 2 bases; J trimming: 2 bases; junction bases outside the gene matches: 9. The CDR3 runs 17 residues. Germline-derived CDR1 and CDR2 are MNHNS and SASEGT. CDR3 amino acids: CASSEFYGDRPGNTIYF. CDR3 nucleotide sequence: TGTGCCAGCAGTGAATTTTACGGGGACAGACCTGGAAACACCATATATTTT.

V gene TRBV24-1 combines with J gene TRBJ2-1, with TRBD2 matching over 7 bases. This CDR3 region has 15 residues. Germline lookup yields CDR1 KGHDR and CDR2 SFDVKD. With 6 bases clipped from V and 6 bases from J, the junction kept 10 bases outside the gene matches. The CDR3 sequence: CATSFPTGGGNEQFF. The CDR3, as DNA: TGTGCCACCAGTTTTCCAACGGGAGGAGGCAATGAGCAGTTCTTC.

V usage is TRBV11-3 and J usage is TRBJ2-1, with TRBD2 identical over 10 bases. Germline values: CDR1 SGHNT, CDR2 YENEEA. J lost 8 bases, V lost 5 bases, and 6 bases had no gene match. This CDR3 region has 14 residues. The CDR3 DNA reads TGTGCCAGCAGCCTTAGCGGGAGGACGCATGAGCAGTTCTTC. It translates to CASSLSGRTHEQFF.

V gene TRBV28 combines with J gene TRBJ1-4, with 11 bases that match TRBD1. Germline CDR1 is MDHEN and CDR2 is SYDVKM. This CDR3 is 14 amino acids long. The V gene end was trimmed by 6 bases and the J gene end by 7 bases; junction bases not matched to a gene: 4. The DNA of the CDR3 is TGTGCCAGCAGCCCGGACAGGGGGCTTGAAAAACTGTTTTTT. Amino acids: CASSPDRGLEKLFF.

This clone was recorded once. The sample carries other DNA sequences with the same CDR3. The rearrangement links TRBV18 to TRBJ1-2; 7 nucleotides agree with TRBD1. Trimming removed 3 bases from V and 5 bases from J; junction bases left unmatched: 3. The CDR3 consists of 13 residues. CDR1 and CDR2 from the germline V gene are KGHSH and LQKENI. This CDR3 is CASSPGQEYGYTF. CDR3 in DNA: TGTGCCAGCTCACCCGGACAGGAGTATGGCTACACCTTC.

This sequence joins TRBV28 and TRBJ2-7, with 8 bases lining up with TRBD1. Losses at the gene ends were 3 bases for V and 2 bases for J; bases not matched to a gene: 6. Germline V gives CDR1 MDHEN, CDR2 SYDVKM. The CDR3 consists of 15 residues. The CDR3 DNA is TGTGCCAGCAGTTTCGGAGACAGGGGCGCCTACGAGCAGTACTTC. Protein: CASSFGDRGAYEQYF.

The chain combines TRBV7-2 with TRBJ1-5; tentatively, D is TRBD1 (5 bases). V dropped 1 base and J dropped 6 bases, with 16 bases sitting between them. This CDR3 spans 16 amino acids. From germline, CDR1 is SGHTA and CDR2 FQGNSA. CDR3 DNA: TGTGCCAGCAGCTTAGTGGGTGCGGGGACCGGTCAGCCCCAGCATTTT. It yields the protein CASSLVGAGTGQPQHF.

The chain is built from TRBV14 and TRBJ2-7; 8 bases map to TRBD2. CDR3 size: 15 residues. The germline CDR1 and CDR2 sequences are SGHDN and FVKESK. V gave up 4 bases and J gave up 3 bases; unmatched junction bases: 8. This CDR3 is CASSRVGTRLYEQYF. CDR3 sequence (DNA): TGTGCCAGCAGCCGGGTCGGGACTAGGCTCTACGAGCAGTACTTC.

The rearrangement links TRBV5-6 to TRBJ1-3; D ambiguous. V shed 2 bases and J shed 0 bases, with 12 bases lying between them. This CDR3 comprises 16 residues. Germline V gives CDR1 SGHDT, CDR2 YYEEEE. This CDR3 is CASSLSPFYSGNTIYF. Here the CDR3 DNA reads TGTGCCAGCAGCTTATCCCCTTTTTACTCTGGAAACACCATATATTTT.

CDR3 nucleotides: TGTGCCAGCAGCCGGACAGAGAACAATTCACCCCTCCACTTT. Protein: CASSRTENNSPLHF. The chain carries TRBV6-5 and TRBJ1-6, with D maybe TRBD1 (6 bases). Trimming stripped 6 bases from V and 7 bases from J, with 13 bases between. The germline V gene encodes CDR1 MNHEY and CDR2 SVGAGI. The CDR3 loop spans 14 amino acids.

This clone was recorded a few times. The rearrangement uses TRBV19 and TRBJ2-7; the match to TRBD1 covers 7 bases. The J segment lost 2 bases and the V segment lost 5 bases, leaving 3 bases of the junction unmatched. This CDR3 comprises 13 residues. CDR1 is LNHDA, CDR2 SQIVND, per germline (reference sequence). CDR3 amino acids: CASSLQGAYEQYF. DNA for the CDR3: TGTGCCAGTAGTTTGCAGGGGGCCTACGAGCAGTACTTC.

The CDR3 is CASSLWQGGSKGPNSPLHF. The CDR3 DNA is TGTGCCAGCAGCTTGTGGCAGGGTGGAAGCAAGGGCCCTAATTCACCCCTCCACTTT. The V call is TRBV7-2, the J call TRBJ1-6; maybe TRBD1 (5 bases). Trimming took 3 bases from V and 6 from J, leaving 24 bases between them. Germline CDR1 SGHTA, CDR2 FQGNSA. This CDR3 has 19 amino acids. Full variable domain (missing parts from reference TRBV7-2 and TRBJ1-6): GAGVSQSPSNKVTEKGKDVELRCDPISGHTALYWYRQSLGQGLEFLIYFQGNSAPDKSGLPSDRFSAERTGGSVSTLTIQRTQQEDSAVYLCASSLWQGGSKGPNSPLHFGNGTRLTVT.

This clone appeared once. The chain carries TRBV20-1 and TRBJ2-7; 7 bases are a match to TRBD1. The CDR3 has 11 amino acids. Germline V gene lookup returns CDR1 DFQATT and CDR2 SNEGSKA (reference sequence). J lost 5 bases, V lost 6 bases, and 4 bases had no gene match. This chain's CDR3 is CSADRLDEQYF. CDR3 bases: TGCAGTGCGGACAGGCTCGACGAGCAGTACTTC.

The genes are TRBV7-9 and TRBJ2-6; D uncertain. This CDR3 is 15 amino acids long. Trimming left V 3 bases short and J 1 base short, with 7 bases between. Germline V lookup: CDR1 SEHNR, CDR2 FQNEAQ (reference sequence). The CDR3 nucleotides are TGTGCCAGCAGCTTTACTCCTTCTGGGGCCAACGTCCTGACTTTC. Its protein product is CASSFTPSGANVLTF. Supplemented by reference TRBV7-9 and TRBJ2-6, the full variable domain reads DTGVSQNPRHKITKRGQNVTFRCDPISEHNRLYWYRQTLGQGPEFLTYFQNEAQLEKSRLLSDRFSAERPKGSFSTLEIQRTEQGDSAMYLCASSFTPSGANVLTFGAGSRLTVL.

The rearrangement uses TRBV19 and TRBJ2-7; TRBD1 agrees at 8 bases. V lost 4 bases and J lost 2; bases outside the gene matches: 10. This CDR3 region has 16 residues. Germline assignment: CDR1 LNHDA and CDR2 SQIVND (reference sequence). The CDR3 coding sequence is TGTGCCAGTAGTACCTTACAGGGGGTTCCCCCCTACGAGCAGTACTTC. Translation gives CASSTLQGVPPYEQYF.

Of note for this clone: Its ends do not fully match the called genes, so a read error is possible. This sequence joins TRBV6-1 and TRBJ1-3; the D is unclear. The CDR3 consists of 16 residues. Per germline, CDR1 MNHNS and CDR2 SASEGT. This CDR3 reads CASSKAQAWPGNTIYF. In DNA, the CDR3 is TGTGCCAGCAGTAAAGCTCAGGCCTGGCCTGGAAACACCATATATTTT.

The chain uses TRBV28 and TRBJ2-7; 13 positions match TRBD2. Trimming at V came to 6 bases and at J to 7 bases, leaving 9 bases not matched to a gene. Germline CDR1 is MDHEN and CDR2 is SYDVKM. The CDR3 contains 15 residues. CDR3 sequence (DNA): TGTGCCAGCAGCTCAAGGACTAGCGGGAGTTATGAGCAGTACTTC. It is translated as CASSSRTSGSYEQYF.

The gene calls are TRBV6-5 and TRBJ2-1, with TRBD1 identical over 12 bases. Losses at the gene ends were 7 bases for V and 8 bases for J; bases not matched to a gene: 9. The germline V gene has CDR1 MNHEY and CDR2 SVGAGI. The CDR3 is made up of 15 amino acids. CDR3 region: CASISRDRGLYEQFF. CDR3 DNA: TGTGCCAGCATTAGCCGGGACAGGGGGCTATATGAGCAGTTCTTC.

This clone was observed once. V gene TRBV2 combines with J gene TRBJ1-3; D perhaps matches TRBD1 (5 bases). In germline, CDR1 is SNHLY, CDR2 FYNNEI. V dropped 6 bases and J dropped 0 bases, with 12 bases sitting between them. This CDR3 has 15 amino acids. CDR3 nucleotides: TGTGCCAGCAGGGGGGGACGGAACTCTGGAAACACCATATATTTT. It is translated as CASRGGRNSGNTIYF. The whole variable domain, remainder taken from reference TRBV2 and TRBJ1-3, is EPEVTQTPSHQVTQMGQEVILRCVPISNHLYFYWYRQILGQKVEFLVSFYNNEISEKSEIFDDQFSVERPDGSNFTLKIRSTKLEDSAMYFCASRGGRNSGNTIYFGEGSWLTVV.

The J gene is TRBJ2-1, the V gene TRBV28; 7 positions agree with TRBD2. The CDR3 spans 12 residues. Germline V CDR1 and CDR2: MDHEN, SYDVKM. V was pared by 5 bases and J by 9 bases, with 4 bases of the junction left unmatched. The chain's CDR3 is CASSPGGIEQFF. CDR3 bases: TGTGCCAGCAGTCCGGGGGGTATTGAGCAGTTCTTC.

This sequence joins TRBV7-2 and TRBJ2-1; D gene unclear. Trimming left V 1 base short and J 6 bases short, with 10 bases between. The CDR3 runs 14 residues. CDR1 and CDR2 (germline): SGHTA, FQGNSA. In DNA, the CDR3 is TGTGCCAGCAGCTTAGGTCTTCAGTCCAATGAGCAGTTCTTC. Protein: CASSLGLQSNEQFF.